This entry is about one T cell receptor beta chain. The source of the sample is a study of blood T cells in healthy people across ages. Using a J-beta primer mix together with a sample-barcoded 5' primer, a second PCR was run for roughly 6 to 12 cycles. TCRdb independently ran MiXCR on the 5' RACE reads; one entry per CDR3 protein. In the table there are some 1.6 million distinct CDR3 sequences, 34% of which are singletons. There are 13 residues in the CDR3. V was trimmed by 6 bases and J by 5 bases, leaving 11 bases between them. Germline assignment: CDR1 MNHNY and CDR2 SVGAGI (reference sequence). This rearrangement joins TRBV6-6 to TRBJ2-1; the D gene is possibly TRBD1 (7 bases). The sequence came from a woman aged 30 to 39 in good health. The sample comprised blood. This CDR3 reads CASSRGVNNEQFF. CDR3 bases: TGTGCCAGCAGCAGGGGGGTAAACAATGAGCAGTTCTTC.